The present entry profiles one T cell receptor (beta chain) with its context. This clonotype was seen repeatedly, ten times or more. The specificity of this receptor is unknown. No base-level quality is on record; no much larger clone is a single base apart. The record originates from a study of T cell repertoires in cytomegalovirus infection (dated by TCRdb to between 2017 and 2020). Describing the broader study: Because public TCR beta signatures pointed to carriage of CMV infection together with the matching HLA type, the HLA type of each donor mattered for the analysis. Summary of the overall study and its limitations: In both this cohort and an independent roughly 330-donor cohort, the cumulative frequency of public TCR beta family members distinguished carriers of CMV infection plus the relevant HLA type. The ex vivo response was dominated by HLA-C-restricted CMV-specific TCR beta clonotypes, which also provided the single most frequent clonotype in two of eight donors.

The sequencer listed for this sample is Illumina HiSeq 1500. TCRdb reprocessed the public reads (quality trimming at Q25 with fastp, clone calling with MiXCR) and kept in-frame beta chains. Entries that share a CDR3 protein sequence are merged under the most common genes and DNA. The sample contains hundreds of thousands of distinct CDR3 sequences, under 8.5% of them found a single time. Jointly, the top ten make up about 6% of the sample. There are 13 amino acids in the CDR3, from cysteine to phenylalanine inclusive. The sequence is cut down to CDR3 DNA, 39 bases in frame from base 1. The junction shows trimming of 6 bases on V and 2 bases on J, and the gene matches do not reach 4 bases of it.

The sample comprised PBMCs. The rearrangement joined TRBV23-1 to TRBJ2-7, with TRBD1 identical over 7 junction bases. TRBV23-1 is an open reading frame, and its role is uncertain. This clonotype originated in a human donor in good health (CMV status not recorded). Some clones in this sample may be carry-over from other donors' samples. The bases are TGCGCCAGCAGCCGGGGACAGACCTACGAGCAGTACTTC. Its coded protein is CASSRGQTYEQYF.